Reported below is one T cell receptor (beta chain). V lost 2 bases, J lost 0 bases, and 13 bases lay in between. This CDR3 is 16 amino acids long. Germline V CDR1 and CDR2: MNHEY, SVGEGT. The data originate from a study of blood T cell repertoires in COVID-19. Across the study: Researchers got acute and convalescent COVID-19 samples from the United States, Italy and Spain. PBMCs, B-cell-depleted T cells, or T cells provided the cDNA or gDNA that made up the material.

Authors' methods: Estimation of nucleated cell counts relied on the amplification of reference gene primers. Using immunoSEQ multiplex PCR, the repertoire was profiled, and TCRdb retains in-frame clones only, with some absent. V and J calls and clone size are those listed in that table; D and trimming were worked out from the DNA. The table includes more than 85,000 clones, 88% detected once. The V call is TRBV6-2 or TRBV6-3, the J call TRBJ1-2, with unresolved D. The TCR was taken from a woman of 80 years or more with acute or convalescent COVID-19. Material for sequencing was peripheral blood. The CDR3 here is CASSYVREPSNYGYTF. Written as DNA, the CDR3 is TGTGCCAGCAGTTACGTGAGGGAGCCCTCTAACTATGGCTACACCTTC.